This is a list of T cell receptor beta chains from one sample in a study of T cell changes during pregnancy in multiple sclerosis. Data came from immunoSEQ multiplex PCR; TCRdb stores just in-frame clones and leaves some out. This table holds some 110,000 clones, under 95% found once. The sample here was peripheral blood, taken before pregnancy. These TCRs come from a female donor with multiple sclerosis, enrolled in a pregnancy study. The CDR3 runs from the conserved cysteine through the conserved F or W. Each record gives: clone size, V gene, D gene, J gene, CDR3 protein, CDR3 DNA. The D gene is left open where the match is weak. Size is omitted from some rows. Given values are once, few, many or a class for expanded clones.

>.|TRBV10-3|TRBD1|TRBJ1-1
CAIRTGGISEAFF
TGTGCCATAAGGACAGGGGGAATCTCTGAAGCTTTCTTT
>once|TRBV21-1|.|TRBJ2-7
CASSAGTCYSYEQYF
TGTGCCAGCAGCGCCGGGACTTGCTACTCCTACGAGCAGTACTTC
>once|TRBV4-2|.|TRBJ1-4
CASSQDSRNEKLFF
TGTGCCAGCAGCCAAGATTCCAGGAATGAAAAACTGTTTTTT
>once|TRBV7-2|.|TRBJ1-1
CASSLGAGEATEAFF
TGTGCCAGCAGCTTAGGGGCAGGGGAAGCGACTGAAGCTTTCTTT
>.|TRBV7-3|.|TRBJ2-1
CASSLAGRSNEQFF
TGTGCCAGCAGCTTAGCGGGGCGTTCCAATGAGCAGTTCTTC
>.|TRBV14|.|TRBJ1-2
CASSQSGIHGYTF
TGTGCCAGCAGCCAATCAGGGATCCATGGCTACACCTTC
>few|TRBV18|.|TRBJ2-5
CASSPLRVQETQYF
TGTGCCAGCTCACCACTCAGGGTACAAGAGACCCAGTACTTC
>.|TRBV5-6|.|TRBJ2-1
CASSVLSYNEQFF
TGTGCCAGCAGCGTACTGTCCTACAATGAGCAGTTCTTC
>.|TRBV29-1|TRBD2|TRBJ2-1
CSVEGTSGRPIIYNEQFF
TGCAGCGTTGAAGGGACTAGCGGGCGACCGATCATCTACAATGAGCAGTTCTTC
>.|TRBV7-3|.|TRBJ2-2
CASSSIRTASYLSGELFF
TGTGCCAGCAGCTCGATCCGGACAGCATCATATCTCAGCGGGGAGCTGTTTTTT
>.|TRBV9|TRBD2|TRBJ2-4
CASSVGRASGKGDIQYF
TGTGCCAGCAGCGTAGGGCGGGCTAGCGGGAAGGGAGACATTCAGTACTTC
>.|TRBV5-4|.|TRBJ2-7
CASSPGIGPYEQYF
TGTGCCAGCAGCCCAGGGATTGGGCCCTACGAGCAGTACTTC
>.|TRBV6-1|.|TRBJ1-2
CASSEEEGSSYGYTF
TGTGCCAGCAGTGAAGAGGAGGGATCTAGCTATGGCTACACCTTC
>.|TRBV7-2|TRBD1|TRBJ1-5
CASSAQGQGAYQPQHF
TGTGCCAGCAGCGCCCAAGGACAGGGGGCTTATCAGCCCCAGCATTTT
>.|TRBV27|TRBD2|TRBJ2-1
CASSLWGGNEQFF
TGTGCCAGCAGTTTATGGGGGGGCAATGAGCAGTTCTTC
>.|TRBV2|.|TRBJ1-1
CASSRSGVRGEAFF
TGTGCCAGCAGTCGATCAGGGGTAAGGGGTGAAGCTTTCTTT
>.|TRBV11-2|.|TRBJ1-1
CASSFGQLNTEAFF
TGTGCCAGCAGCTTCGGACAGTTGAACACTGAAGCTTTCTTT
>.|TRBV7-6|TRBD1|TRBJ1-4
CASSSENRGSGKLFF
TGTGCCAGCAGCTCAGAGAACAGGGGGTCAGGAAAACTGTTTTTT
>.|TRBV5-1|.|TRBJ1-5
CASSLAGDNQPQHF
TGCGCCAGCAGCTTGGCAGGGGACAATCAGCCCCAGCATTTT
>.|TRBV6-5|.|TRBJ2-7
CASRTGLHEQYF
TGTGCCAGCAGAACAGGGCTCCACGAGCAGTACTTC
>.|TRBV9|TRBD1|TRBJ2-7
CASSPGQANEQYF
TGTGCCAGCAGCCCCGGACAGGCCAACGAGCAGTACTTC
>.|TRBV10-3|.|TRBJ1-5
CAISESIRDSNQPQHF
TGTGCCATCAGTGAGTCGATTCGAGATAGCAATCAGCCCCAGCATTTT
>once|TRBV7-9|.|TRBJ1-1
CASSLDPVAEAFF
TGTGCCAGCAGCTTAGATCCGGTGGCTGAAGCTTTCTTT
>.|TRBV19|.|TRBJ1-1
CASSMAGTMNTEAFF
TGTGCCAGTAGTATGGCGGGGACCATGAACACTGAAGCTTTCTTT
>.|TRBV18|TRBD1|TRBJ2-5
CASSPRGTGLGETQYF
TGTGCCAGCTCACCACGAGGGACAGGATTAGGAGAGACCCAGTACTTC
>.|TRBV5-6|TRBD1|TRBJ1-1
CASSLDRVMNTEAFF
TGTGCCAGCAGCCTCGACAGGGTAATGAACACTGAAGCTTTCTTT
>once|TRBV6-5|.|TRBJ2-5
CASSYSRGRAETQYF
TGTGCCAGCAGTTACTCGAGGGGGAGGGCAGAGACCCAGTACTTC
>.|TRBV6-6|TRBD1|TRBJ1-2
CASRQPARTGGYGYTF
TGTGCCAGCAGGCAACCGGCTCGGACAGGGGGTTATGGCTACACCTTC
>.|TRBV6-1|.|TRBJ2-6
CASKNGGSGANVLTF
TGTGCCAGCAAGAATGGAGGCTCTGGGGCCAACGTCCTGACTTTC
>.|TRBV5-5|TRBD1|TRBJ2-3
CASRGQGSRTDTQYF
TGTGCCAGCAGGGGACAGGGGAGTAGGACAGATACGCAGTATTTT
>.|TRBV4-3|.|TRBJ2-7
CASSQAYNSYEQYF
TGCGCCAGCAGCCAAGCTTACAACTCCTACGAGCAGTACTTC
>.|TRBV19|TRBD1|TRBJ1-5
CASSVDRGRVQPQHF
TGTGCCAGTAGTGTCGACAGGGGGCGAGTTCAGCCCCAGCATTTT
>.|TRBV18|TRBD1|TRBJ2-1
CASSGPGQGGEQFF
TGTGCCAGCTCTGGACCGGGACAGGGAGGTGAGCAGTTCTTC
>.|TRBV4-2|.|TRBJ2-2
CASSQATRQGGELFF
TGTGCCAGCAGCCAAGCGACTAGGCAGGGCGGGGAGCTGTTTTTT
>.|TRBV7-9|TRBD1|TRBJ2-3
CASSSVQGTTDTQYF
TGTGCCAGCAGCTCAGTACAGGGGACCACAGATACGCAGTATTTT
>.|TRBV19|TRBD1|TRBJ1-5
CASSDRVGSQPQHF
TGTGCCAGTTCGGACAGGGTAGGCTCTCAGCCCCAGCATTTT
>.|TRBV28|.|TRBJ2-5
CASSSRRTSQETQYF
TGTGCCAGCAGTTCCCGGAGGACGTCTCAAGAGACCCAGTACTTC
>.|TRBV7-3|TRBD2|TRBJ2-1
CASSPASGGDNEQFF
TGTGCCAGCAGCCCGGCTAGCGGGGGGGACAATGAGCAGTTCTTC
>.|TRBV13|TRBD2|TRBJ2-7
CASSLAGGGSYEQYF
TGTGCCAGCAGCTTAGCCGGCGGGGGGTCCTACGAGCAGTACTTC
>.|TRBV7-3|.|TRBJ2-1
CASSRGGIAYNEQFF
TGTGCCAGCAGCCGCGGTGGCATAGCCTACAATGAGCAGTTCTTC
>.|TRBV11-2|TRBD2|TRBJ2-2
CASSFGTSASANTGELFF
TGTGCCAGCAGCTTCGGGACTAGCGCCTCTGCGAACACCGGGGAGCTGTTTTTT
>.|TRBV5-1|.|TRBJ1-1
CASTYGGNTEAFF
TGCGCCAGCACCTACGGGGGGAACACTGAAGCTTTCTTT